The next 22 T cell receptor beta chains were all read from a single sample in a study of response to subunit inactivated influenza vaccine (dated by TCRdb to 2016 to 2019). The library was made by RT-PCR. Sequencing instrument: Illumina HiSeq 2500. TCRdb ran its own pipeline on the public reads, namely fastp trimming at Q25 and MiXCR clone calling, and kept in-frame beta chains. Each record represents a unique CDR3 protein, reported with the most common genes and DNA among its rows. This sample is represented by about 650,000 distinct CDR3 sequences; 15% to 19% of them were singletons. Clones ranked in the top ten supply more than 9% of the sample. This material consisted of PBMCs from blood, taken roughly 13 days after vaccination. These TCRs come from a man aged 50-60 years who received an inactivated influenza vaccine. Donor details come from another sample of the same person, matched by shared clones.

The chain uses TRBV20-1 and TRBJ2-6; maybe TRBD1 (5 bases). The CDR3 consists of 15 residues. Trimming shortened V by 4 bases and J by 0 bases, and 10 bases separated the two germline ends. From germline, CDR1 is DFQATT and CDR2 SNEGSKA (reference sequence). The CDR3 nucleotides read TGCAGTGCTACCCGACAGAGCTCTGGGGCCAACGTCCTGACTTTC. Its translation: CSATRQSSGANVLTF.

This clonotype was found many times. The chain couples TRBV5-1 to TRBJ2-1; 7 nucleotides match TRBD1. Germline CDR1 reads SGHRS; CDR2 reads YFSETQ. V shed 3 bases, J shed 6 bases, and the junction held 9 bases outside the gene matches. The CDR3 is 15 amino acids. In DNA, the CDR3 is TGCGCCAGCAGCTCGCTTGACAGGGTTAGCAATGAGCAGTTCTTC. Protein product: CASSSLDRVSNEQFF.

This clonotype was recorded a few times. The chain has TRBV5-1 and TRBJ2-7; the D gene is possibly TRBD2 (5 bases). This CDR3 is 14 amino acids long. With 4 bases removed from V and 1 base from J, the gap between germline ends came to 12 bases. CDR1 SGHRS and CDR2 YFSETQ come from the germline V gene. This chain's CDR3 is CASSTFEGSYEQYF. The CDR3 nucleotides are TGCGCCAGCAGCACCTTTGAGGGTTCCTACGAGCAGTACTTC.

This chain links TRBV5-1 with TRBJ2-5, with 8 bases matching TRBD2. After removal of 3 bases from V and 2 bases from J, the junction contained 6 bases not matched to a gene. The CDR3 sequence is 15 residues long. Germline-derived CDR1 and CDR2 are SGHRS and YFSETQ. In nucleotides, the CDR3 is TGCGCCAGCAGCTCGTTAGCGGGGCCTCAAGAGACCCAGTACTTC. Protein: CASSSLAGPQETQYF.

The table lists this clonotype with a few counts. The genes are TRBV14 and TRBJ1-1; the D is unclear. CDR3 length: 15 residues. CDR1 SGHDN and CDR2 FVKESK come from the germline V gene. The V end was cut by 0 bases, the J end by 4 bases, with 12 bases between. This chain's CDR3 is CASSQDIRVGTEAFF. CDR3 bases: TGTGCCAGCAGCCAAGATATTAGAGTAGGCACTGAAGCTTTCTTT.

This clonotype came up a few times. The CDR3 reads CSASGPSDRGGISNTGELFF. CDR3 nucleotide sequence: TGCAGTGCTAGCGGCCCTTCGGATCGCGGGGGCATTTCGAACACCGGGGAGCTGTTTTTT. The chain carries TRBV20-1 and TRBJ2-2, with a tentative D call TRBD2 (7 bases). V shed 3 bases and J shed 0 bases, with 26 bases lying between them. Germline CDR1 is DFQATT and CDR2 is SNEGSKA (reference sequence). This CDR3 spans 20 amino acids.

The chain carries TRBV13 and TRBJ2-1, with 7 positions matching TRBD2. Trimming cost V 0 bases and J 8 bases; bases outside gene matches: 10. Germline V gives CDR1 PRHDT, CDR2 FYEKMQ (reference sequence). The CDR3 loop spans 16 amino acids. The CDR3 DNA is TGTGCCAGCAGCTTAGGCCAGGTTAGCGGGCGCGATGAGCAGTTCTTC. Translated, it gives CASSLGQVSGRDEQFF.

This clonotype turned up a few times. The chain uses TRBV19 and TRBJ1-2, with 7 nucleotides matching TRBD1. With V trimmed by 8 bases and J by 9 bases, 18 bases remained unmatched. The CDR3 length is 15 residues. From germline, CDR1 is LNHDA and CDR2 SQIVND (reference sequence). CDR3 DNA: TGTGCCAGTTCGGACAGGACTGCCCCCCGTTGGAGCTACACCTTC. Its translation: CASSDRTAPRWSYTF.

The chain employs TRBV5-1 and TRBJ1-1; D is possibly TRBD1 (5 bases). The CDR3 is 14 amino acids. CDR1 is SGHRS, CDR2 YFSETQ, per germline. V shed 2 bases and J shed 3 bases, with 11 bases lying between them. The chain's CDR3 is CASSFGGGDTEAFF. In DNA form, the CDR3 reads TGCGCCAGCAGCTTCGGGGGAGGGGACACTGAAGCTTTCTTT.

This clonotype was observed a few times. The rearrangement joins TRBV7-9 to TRBJ2-3; TRBD2 matches 9 bases. CDR1 is SEHNR, CDR2 FQNEAQ, per germline (reference sequence). The V segment lost 2 bases and the J segment 0 bases; nucleotides outside the gene matches: 3. This CDR3 is 16 amino acids long. CDR3 DNA sequence: TGTGCCAGCAGCTTAAACGCGGGAGGGAGCACAGATACGCAGTATTTT. Protein sequence: CASSLNAGGSTDTQYF. The whole variable domain, filled in from reference TRBV7-9 and TRBJ2-3, reads DTGVSQNPRHKITKRGQNVTFRCDPISEHNRLYWYRQTLGQGPEFLTYFQNEAQLEKSRLLSDRFSAERPKGSFSTLEIQRTEQGDSAMYLCASSLNAGGSTDTQYFGPGTRLTVL.

This clonotype was recorded only once. A much bigger clone sits one base away, suggesting this may be a read error. The chain links TRBV10-3 to TRBJ2-2, with D possibly called TRBD1 or TRBD2 (6 bases each). Deletions cut 6 bases from V and 5 bases from J, with 19 bases between. The length of the CDR3 is 16 residues. Germline CDR1 is ENHRY and CDR2 is SYGVKD. The CDR3 DNA reads as TGTGCCATCAGCTTGGAGGGGTACAGGGTGACCGGGGAGCTGTTTTTT. Its translation: CAISLEGYRVTGELFF.

In its sample, this clonotype was seen once. The V call is TRBV28, the J call TRBJ2-2; 7 bases map to TRBD2. There are 14 residues in the CDR3. The germline V gene has CDR1 MDHEN and CDR2 SYDVKM. V lost 8 bases, J lost 3 bases, and 6 bases stayed unmatched. CDR3 residues: CASRSGTHTGELFF. CDR3 DNA sequence: TGTGCCAGCCGCAGCGGGACCCACACCGGGGAGCTGTTTTTT.

This clonotype has ten or more counts. The gene calls are TRBV10-3 and TRBJ1-1; 9 nucleotides match TRBD1. Trimming cost V 5 bases and J 3 bases; bases outside gene matches: 1. This CDR3 has 13 residues. In germline, CDR1 is ENHRY, CDR2 SYGVKD. The CDR3, as DNA: TGTGCCATCAGTAGGACAGGGGACACTGAAGCTTTCTTT. Residues: CAISRTGDTEAFF.

The chain has TRBV7-8 and TRBJ2-1; TRBD2 matches 8 bases. V lost 5 bases to trimming and J lost 9 bases; unmatched junction nucleotides: 12. CDR1 and CDR2 from the germline V gene are SGHVS and FQNEAQ. This CDR3 has 15 residues. CDR3 protein: CASSERTSGSGEQFF. Here the CDR3 DNA reads TGTGCCAGCAGCGAAAGAACAAGCGGGAGCGGTGAGCAGTTCTTC.

The CDR3 DNA follows: TGCGCCAGCAGCCCCATGGGGGGGACTGAAGCTTTCTTT. Translating gives CASSPMGGTEAFF. This chain uses TRBV4-3 with TRBJ1-1; a weak D match, TRBD1 (5 bases). The V end was cut by 4 bases, the J end by 5 bases, with 11 bases between. CDR1 is LGHNA, CDR2 YSLEER, per germline. CDR3 size: 13 residues.

This clonotype has a count of ten or more. J is TRBJ2-1 and V is TRBV11-2; D call uncertain. The CDR3 consists of 15 residues. The ends were cut back, 0 bases at V and 4 bases at J, with 10 bases in the middle. The germline V gene has CDR1 SGHAT and CDR2 FQNNGV. This chain's CDR3 is CASSLDRGEYNEQFF. For the CDR3, the DNA is TGTGCCAGCAGCTTAGATCGCGGAGAATACAATGAGCAGTTCTTC.

This chain's CDR3 is CASSRDGGAPNEQFF. The CDR3 nucleotides are TGCGCCAGCAGCAGGGACGGGGGGGCCCCGAATGAGCAGTTCTTC. The gene calls are TRBV5-1 and TRBJ2-1; 8 bases agree with TRBD2. V lost 4 bases and J lost 7; bases outside the gene matches: 10. The CDR3 sequence is 15 residues long. Germline V gene sequence: CDR1 SGHRS, CDR2 YFSETQ. Combining the CDR3 with reference TRBV5-1 and TRBJ2-1 gives the whole variable domain KAGVTQTPRYLIKTRGQQVTLSCSPISGHRSVSWYQQTPGQGLQFLFEYFSETQRNKGNFPGRFSGRQFSNSRSEMNVSTLELGDSALYLCASSRDGGAPNEQFFGPGTRLTVL.

This clonotype was observed a handful of times. The chain employs TRBV2 and TRBJ2-7, with D unclear. V dropped 7 bases and J dropped 5 bases, with 12 bases sitting between them. Germline V gene sequence: CDR1 SNHLY, CDR2 FYNNEI. This CDR3 contains 12 residues. CDR3 protein: CASKGIENEQYF. The CDR3 DNA sequence: TGTGCCAGCAAGGGCATCGAGAACGAGCAGTACTTC.

The V call is TRBV7-2, the J call TRBJ2-1; 12 nucleotides align to TRBD2. J was trimmed by 6 bases and V by 0 bases; bases with no gene match: 6. Germline lookup yields CDR1 SGHTA and CDR2 FQGNSA. The CDR3 is made up of 17 amino acids. CDR3 sequence: CASSLAALAGGPNEQFF. Written as DNA, the CDR3 is TGTGCCAGCAGCTTAGCCGCTCTAGCGGGGGGGCCCAATGAGCAGTTCTTC. Looking up the rest from reference TRBV7-2 and TRBJ2-1 gives the full variable domain: GAGVSQSPSNKVTEKGKDVELRCDPISGHTALYWYRQSLGQGLEFLIYFQGNSAPDKSGLPSDRFSAERTGGSVSTLTIQRTQQEDSAVYLCASSLAALAGGPNEQFFGPGTRLTVL.

The chain is built from TRBV5-1 and TRBJ1-1, with TRBD1 matching over 7 bases. The junction had 6 bases not matched to a gene; V was cut back by 0 bases and J by 4 bases. The length of the CDR3 is 15 residues. Germline V lookup: CDR1 SGHRS, CDR2 YFSETQ. This chain's CDR3 is CASSLGQGVGTEAFF. The DNA for the CDR3 is TGCGCCAGCAGCTTGGGCCAGGGGGTCGGCACTGAAGCTTTCTTT. The full variable domain, with the rest looked up from reference TRBV5-1 and TRBJ1-1, is KAGVTQTPRYLIKTRGQQVTLSCSPISGHRSVSWYQQTPGQGLQFLFEYFSETQRNKGNFPGRFSGRQFSNSRSEMNVSTLELGDSALYLCASSLGQGVGTEAFFGQGTRLTVV.

The chain uses TRBV7-9 and TRBJ1-1; no definite D call. The CDR3 is 12 amino acids. Germline loops: CDR1 SEHNR, CDR2 FQNEAQ (reference sequence). The V end was cut by 8 bases, the J end by 0 bases, with 7 bases between. The CDR3, as DNA: TGTGCCAGCCAACAGTTGAACACTGAAGCTTTCTTT. Protein sequence: CASQQLNTEAFF.

The V and J genes are TRBV12-3 or TRBV12-4 and TRBJ1-4; a possible D gene is TRBD1 (6 bases). This CDR3 contains 14 residues. V gave up 6 bases and J gave up 8 bases, with 16 bases separating them. CDR3 sequence: CASRNRQEGEKLFF. The CDR3 coding sequence is TGTGCCAGCAGAAATAGACAGGAGGGGGAAAAACTGTTTTTT.